This is a list of T cell receptor beta chains from one sample in a study of blood T cell repertoires in COVID-19. This table comes from immunoSEQ multiplex PCR, and its TCRdb copy is limited to in-frame clones, with some not included. The repertoire holds hundreds of thousands of clones, with around four fifths as singletons. The sample was peripheral blood. The receptors originated from a woman in her 70s with active or convalescent COVID-19. Both conserved end residues are part of each CDR3. A D gene is named only where the DNA matches it firmly. Clone size appears in some rows only: once, few, many, or a class for an expanded clone.

V gene: TRBV29-1; D gene: .; clone size: few; J gene: TRBJ2-1; CDR3 protein: CSARWASGSEFF; CDR3 DNA: .
V gene: TRBV12-2; D gene: .; clone size: .; J gene: TRBJ1-1; CDR3 protein: CASRSRTGTNTEAFF; CDR3 DNA: TGTGCAAGTCGCTCCAGGACAGGGACTAACACTGAAGCTTTCTTT
V gene: TRBV10-3; D gene: TRBD1; clone size: once; J gene: TRBJ2-2; CDR3 protein: CAIGGTGDGELFF; CDR3 DNA: TGTGCCATCGGCGGGACAGGGGACGGGGAGCTGTTTTTT
V gene: TRBV2; D gene: .; clone size: .; J gene: TRBJ2-3; CDR3 protein: CASRKGGHSTDTQYF; CDR3 DNA: TGTGCCAGCAGAAAAGGCGGACACTCCACAGATACGCAGTATTTT
V gene: TRBV3-1/TRBV3-2; D gene: TRBD1; clone size: .; J gene: TRBJ2-3; CDR3 protein: CASSRLDRASSTDTQYF; CDR3 DNA: TGTGCCAGCAGCCGCTTGGACAGGGCCTCTAGCACAGATACGCAGTATTTT
V gene: TRBV4-3; D gene: .; clone size: .; J gene: TRBJ1-5; CDR3 protein: CASSQEEDQPQHF; CDR3 DNA: TGCGCCAGCAGCCAAGAAGAGGATCAGCCCCAGCATTTT
V gene: TRBV6-1; D gene: .; clone size: .; J gene: TRBJ2-6; CDR3 protein: CASSAQHGAGANVLTF; CDR3 DNA: TGTGCCAGCAGTGCACAACACGGGGCTGGGGCCAACGTCCTGACTTTC
V gene: TRBV5-1; D gene: .; clone size: .; J gene: TRBJ1-4; CDR3 protein: CASSLGVGEKLFF; CDR3 DNA: TGCGCCAGCAGCTTAGGGGTTGGTGAAAAACTGTTTTTT
V gene: TRBV7-2; D gene: TRBD2; clone size: .; J gene: TRBJ2-5; CDR3 protein: CASSNPSGGAVKETQYF; CDR3 DNA: TGTGCCAGCAGCAACCCTAGCGGGGGGGCTGTAAAAGAGACCCAGTACTTC
V gene: TRBV2; D gene: TRBD1; clone size: .; J gene: TRBJ2-7; CDR3 protein: CASTDGQGLYEQYF; CDR3 DNA: TGTGCCAGCACCGATGGACAGGGCCTCTACGAGCAGTACTTC
V gene: TRBV28; D gene: .; clone size: .; J gene: TRBJ2-7; CDR3 protein: CASSLGGARYEQYF; CDR3 DNA: TGTGCCAGCAGTTTAGGTGGGGCGCGTTACGAGCAGTACTTC
V gene: TRBV28; D gene: .; clone size: .; J gene: TRBJ1-4; CDR3 protein: CASSLAGAGGEKLFF; CDR3 DNA: TGTGCCAGCAGTTTAGCAGGGGCGGGAGGTGAAAAACTGTTTTTT
V gene: TRBV10-2; D gene: .; clone size: .; J gene: TRBJ1-1; CDR3 protein: CASSDDREAFF; CDR3 DNA: TGCGCCAGCAGTGATGACAGGGAAGCTTTCTTT
V gene: TRBV4-2; D gene: TRBD2; clone size: .; J gene: TRBJ2-5; CDR3 protein: CASSPGGSGDGAGETQYF; CDR3 DNA: TGTGCCAGCAGCCCCGGCGGTAGCGGGGATGGTGCAGGAGAGACCCAGTACTTC
V gene: TRBV30; D gene: .; clone size: .; J gene: TRBJ2-5; CDR3 protein: CATSGWAQETQYF; CDR3 DNA: TGTGCCACTTCAGGATGGGCCCAAGAGACCCAGTACTTC
V gene: TRBV5-1; D gene: TRBD2; clone size: .; J gene: TRBJ2-5; CDR3 protein: CASSSAGLAGGRGETQYF; CDR3 DNA: TGCGCCAGCAGCTCCGCCGGACTAGCGGGGGGCCGTGGGGAGACCCAGTACTTC
V gene: TRBV28; D gene: .; clone size: .; J gene: TRBJ2-1; CDR3 protein: CASRNVQGLALNEQFF; CDR3 DNA: TGTGCCAGCCGAAACGTACAGGGTCTCGCTTTGAATGAGCAGTTCTTC